Presented here are 26 T cell receptor beta chains from one specimen sequenced in a study of T cells after yellow fever vaccination. TCRdb recomputed calls from the 5' RACE reads with MiXCR, one row per CDR3 protein. This sample carries hundreds of thousands of distinct CDR3 sequences, around 12% of them seen once, and the ten largest clones take 14% to 15%. The input for sequencing was PBMCs, taken on the day of the yellow fever booster vaccination. The source is a man in his thirties or forties who received the YFV17D yellow fever vaccine.

The chain carries TRBV20-1 and TRBJ2-7; maybe TRBD1 (5 bases). The CDR3 totals 16 residues. The germline CDR1 and CDR2 sequences are DFQATT and SNEGSKA (reference sequence). Trimming removed 0 bases from V and 4 bases from J, with 19 bases in between. The DNA for the CDR3 is TGCAGTGCTAGAGAAACAAGGACCTCAGGGTTATACGAGCAGTACTTC. This sequence encodes CSARETRTSGLYEQYF.

This sequence joins TRBV6-1 and TRBJ2-1, with 12 bases lining up with TRBD2. In germline, CDR1 is MNHNS, CDR2 SASEGT. Unmatched junction bases numbered 4, after V lost 4 bases and J lost 0 bases. This CDR3 region has 17 residues. CDR3 coding DNA: TGTGCCAGCAGTGGACTAGCGGGAGAGATCTCCTACAATGAGCAGTTCTTC. Protein sequence: CASSGLAGEISYNEQFF.

The table lists this clonotype with a count of one. This may stem from a read error, because a much larger clone lies one nucleotide away. The gene calls are TRBV28 and TRBJ2-1; TRBD1 matches at 8 bases. The germline V gene encodes CDR1 MDHEN and CDR2 SYDVKM. With V trimmed by 5 bases and J by 6 bases, 9 bases remained unmatched. CDR3 length: 15 residues. The CDR3: CASSRDGTGLNEQFF. In nucleotides, the CDR3 is TGTGCCAGCAGTCGCGATGGGACAGGTCTCAATGAGCAGTTCTTC.

This clonotype was counted ten times or more. J is TRBJ1-1 and V is TRBV14; possibly TRBD1 for D (5 bases). V lost 1 base, J lost 11 bases, and 14 bases lay in between. In germline, CDR1 is SGHDN, CDR2 FVKESK. The CDR3 covers 13 residues. CDR3 in amino acids: CASSQGGRDAAFF. As DNA, the CDR3 is TGTGCCAGCAGCCAAGGAGGCCGGGACGCCGCTTTCTTT.

CDR3 amino acids: CASRATGGRDTEAFF. CDR3 DNA: TGTGCCAGCAGGGCTACCGGGGGGCGCGACACTGAAGCTTTCTTT. The J gene is TRBJ1-1, the V gene TRBV12-3 or TRBV12-4, with D tentatively TRBD1 (6 bases). This CDR3 comprises 15 residues. The V gene lost 6 bases and the J gene lost 3 bases, with 17 bases spanning the gap.

This clonotype was counted at least ten times. The CDR3 sequence: CSASLPGAGKETQYF. As DNA, the CDR3 is TGCAGTGCTAGTCTACCAGGGGCGGGGAAAGAGACCCAGTACTTC. The chain combines TRBV20-1 with TRBJ2-5; D tentatively reads TRBD1 or TRBD2 (6 bases each). The germline gives CDR1 DFQATT, CDR2 SNEGSKA (reference sequence). The CDR3 is made up of 15 amino acids. V was clipped by 3 bases and J by 3 bases, with 17 bases between them.

The V gene is TRBV4-2, the J gene TRBJ2-2; maybe TRBD1 (5 bases). The V end was cut by 3 bases, the J end by 3 bases, with 14 bases between. Germline CDR1 reads LGHNA; CDR2 reads YNFKEQ. This CDR3 region has 16 residues. CDR3 nucleotides: TGTGCCAGCAGCCAGGATTCCAGGGTGGACACCGGGGAGCTGTTTTTT. Protein sequence: CASSQDSRVDTGELFF.

The chain recombines TRBV14 with TRBJ2-6; no reliable D call. Between the trimmed V and J ends, which lost 1 base and 1 base, there was a span of 14 bases. Germline V gene data show CDR1 as SGHDN and CDR2 as FVKESK. The CDR3 loop spans 18 amino acids. The DNA of the CDR3 is TGTGCCAGCAGCCAAGGCCCTAGTCGTCTATCTGGGGCCAACGTCCTGACTTTC. Amino acid sequence: CASSQGPSRLSGANVLTF.

The chain couples TRBV7-2 to TRBJ2-7; maybe TRBD2 (6 bases). The CDR3 totals 15 residues. V was cut by 6 bases and J by 3 bases, with 18 bases left in between. CDR1 SGHTA and CDR2 FQGNSA come from the germline V gene. CDR3 in amino acids: CASRLTGTSGYEQYF. The CDR3 nucleotides read TGTGCCAGCAGATTAACCGGGACTTCTGGCTACGAGCAGTACTTC.

The chain recombines TRBV28 with TRBJ1-1; 12 nucleotides line up with TRBD1. V gave up 7 bases and J gave up 4 bases; unmatched junction bases: 13. The germline gives CDR1 MDHEN, CDR2 SYDVKM. The CDR3 length is 17 residues. CDR3 region: CASTAGTGGAGGTEAFF. CDR3 bases: TGTGCCAGCACCGCCGGGACAGGGGGCGCCGGGGGCACTGAAGCTTTCTTT. Full variable domain (missing parts from reference TRBV28 and TRBJ1-1): DVKVTQSSRYLVKRTGEKVFLECVQDMDHENMFWYRQDPGLGLRLIYFSYDVKMKEKGDIPEGYSVSREKKERFSLILESASTNQTSMYLCASTAGTGGAGGTEAFFGQGTRLTVV.

Here the CDR3 DNA reads TGTGCCAGCAGTGAAAGAGGGGACACCGGGGAGCTGTTTTTT. This sequence encodes CASSERGDTGELFF. The rearrangement uses TRBV6-1 and TRBJ2-2; D may correspond to TRBD1 or TRBD2 (5 bases each). CDR1 is MNHNS and CDR2 is SASEGT in the germline V gene. With 2 bases removed from V and 3 bases from J, the gap between germline ends came to 7 bases. The CDR3 contains 14 residues.

This clonotype was picked up a small number of times. The chain is built from TRBV9 and TRBJ2-3; D not resolved. Trimming left V 0 bases short and J 2 bases short, with 10 bases between. This CDR3 spans 15 amino acids. Germline V gene sequence: CDR1 SGDLS, CDR2 YYNGEE. In DNA, the CDR3 is TGTGCCAGCAGCGTAGGAGGCAGATTCACAGATACGCAGTATTTT. Encoded protein: CASSVGGRFTDTQYF.

The table lists this clonotype with a few counts. The chain links TRBV10-3 to TRBJ2-5; 9 nucleotides line up with TRBD2. V shed 8 bases, J shed 3 bases, and the junction held 10 bases outside the gene matches. The CDR3 is 15 residues long. Germline loops: CDR1 ENHRY, CDR2 SYGVKD. The CDR3 DNA follows: TGTGCCATCGGGTCGCTAGCGGGAACTAAAGAGACCCAGTACTTC. Its translation: CAIGSLAGTKETQYF.

The chain combines TRBV5-6 with TRBJ2-7, with D hard to call. CDR1 SGHDT and CDR2 YYEEEE come from the germline V gene. The CDR3 length is 14 residues. The germline V and J ends were trimmed by 7 bases and 2 bases, with 16 bases remaining between them. CDR3 in DNA: TGTGCCAGCGTACTTGGTAATCAAGCCTACGAGCAGTACTTC. Its protein product is CASVLGNQAYEQYF.

This chain joins TRBV7-2 and TRBJ2-7, with D unclear. The CDR3 spans 15 residues. V lost 0 bases and J lost 0, with 9 bases in between. Germline V gene data show CDR1 as SGHTA and CDR2 as FQGNSA. The CDR3 DNA is TGTGCCAGCAGCTTAGCGCTGGTCCTCTCCTACGAGCAGTACTTC. Translation gives CASSLALVLSYEQYF.

This clonotype has just a few counts. The chain combines TRBV10-2 with TRBJ2-7, with TRBD1 matching over 9 bases. Germline V gives CDR1 WSHSY, CDR2 SAAADI. The CDR3 loop spans 15 amino acids. V lost 0 bases and J lost 2; bases outside the gene matches: 2. The DNA of the CDR3 is TGCGCCAGCAGTGAGTCGGGGACAGGGACCTACGAGCAGTACTTC. Its translation is CASSESGTGTYEQYF.

The V gene is TRBV7-2, the J gene TRBJ2-7, with no clear D. The CDR3 spans 14 residues. Germline CDR1 is SGHTA and CDR2 is FQGNSA. Trimming stripped 2 bases from V and 3 bases from J, with 11 bases between. The CDR3 DNA sequence: TGTGCCAGCAGCTTATCGACGCTTCTCTACGAGCAGTACTTC. Amino acids: CASSLSTLLYEQYF.

The sample holds a few counts of this clonotype. The chain has TRBV11-2 and TRBJ2-7; D gene ambiguous. This CDR3 region has 13 residues. Deletions cut 3 bases from V and 4 bases from J, with 10 bases between. CDR1 SGHAT and CDR2 FQNNGV come from the germline V gene. The CDR3: CASSLGLQYEQYF. The CDR3 DNA reads as TGTGCCAGCAGCTTGGGCCTCCAATACGAGCAGTACTTC. Based on the CDR3 plus reference TRBV11-2 and TRBJ2-7, the full variable domain is EAGVAQSPRYKIIEKRQSVAFWCNPISGHATLYWYQQILGQGPKLLIQFQNNGVVDDSQLPKDRFSAERLKGVDSTLKIQPAKLEDSAVYLCASSLGLQYEQYFGPGTRLTVT.

The V and J genes are TRBV10-3 and TRBJ1-4; 10 bases align to TRBD1. The germline gives CDR1 ENHRY, CDR2 SYGVKD. The CDR3 contains 14 residues. The J segment lost 5 bases and the V segment lost 5 bases, leaving 2 bases of the junction unmatched. The CDR3 coding sequence is TGTGCCATCAGTCCGGGACAGGGGAATGAAAAACTGTTTTTT. Translated, it gives CAISPGQGNEKLFF.

The genes are TRBV6-2 or TRBV6-3 and TRBJ2-1; perhaps TRBD2 as D (6 bases). V lost 2 bases and J lost 9, with 11 bases in between. Germline lookup yields CDR1 MNHEY and CDR2 SVGEGT. This CDR3 is built from 13 residues. DNA for the CDR3: TGTGCCAGCAGTTACGCGGCGGGATTTGAGCAGTTCTTC. Translated, it gives CASSYAAGFEQFF.

The gene calls are TRBV12-3 or TRBV12-4 and TRBJ2-1; possible D gene TRBD1, 5 bases. Trimming shortened V by 7 bases and J by 0 bases, and 13 bases separated the two germline ends. The length of the CDR3 is 15 residues. CDR3 residues: CASTTRASSYNEQFF. The CDR3 nucleotides are TGTGCCAGCACTACCAGGGCCAGCTCCTACAATGAGCAGTTCTTC.

This sequence joins TRBV10-3 and TRBJ2-7, with 7 bases lining up with TRBD2. Per germline, CDR1 ENHRY and CDR2 SYGVKD. V gave up 11 bases and J gave up 3 bases; unmatched junction bases: 13. CDR3 size: 14 residues. The CDR3 region has the DNA TGTGCCTCGAGACGGCTAGCGGACCTCTACGAGCAGTACTTC. Protein sequence: CASRRLADLYEQYF.

This clonotype was counted ten times or more. The V gene is TRBV29-1, the J gene TRBJ1-5, with D tentatively TRBD1 (5 bases). This CDR3 contains 12 residues. Germline values: CDR1 SQVTM, CDR2 ANQGSEA. Trimming removed 4 bases from V and 1 base from J, with 5 bases in between. The CDR3 spells CSVGGSNQPQHF. CDR3 DNA sequence: TGCAGCGTTGGGGGGAGCAATCAGCCCCAGCATTTT.

The chain couples TRBV12-5 to TRBJ2-1; 7 bases are shared with TRBD1. Germline CDR1 and CDR2: LGHNT and FRNRAP. The CDR3 covers 16 residues. V was clipped by 1 base and J by 1 base; unmatched bases: 4. CDR3 nucleotides: TGTGCTAGTGGTTTGGGACAGGGTGGGTCCTACAATGAGCAGTTCTTC. Its protein is CASGLGQGGSYNEQFF.

To note about this clonotype: A much larger clone differs by one base, so this may be a read error. The conserved final phenylalanine or tryptophan is absent from the CDR3, which likely points to a read error. CDR3 sequence (DNA): TGTGCCAGCAGTTTAGCGGACGGCAATCAGCCCCAGCATTTG. Residues: CASSLADGNQPQHL. The chain employs TRBV12-3 or TRBV12-4 and TRBJ1-5; the D is unclear. The CDR3 length is 14 residues. V lost 0 bases and J 2 bases, leaving 5 bases between the germline ends.

The rearrangement uses TRBV7-8 and TRBJ2-1; tentative D call: TRBD2 (6 bases). The CDR3 length is 15 residues. Trimming pared 5 bases from V and 0 bases from J, leaving 11 bases between. CDR1 is SGHVS and CDR2 is FQNEAQ in the germline V gene. In DNA, the CDR3 is TGTGCCAGCAGCCTCACTAGCAGCTCCTACAATGAGCAGTTCTTC. Residues: CASSLTSSSYNEQFF.